This T cell receptor (beta chain) was sequenced during a study of CD8 T cells in ankylosing spondylitis. Regarding the study as a whole: Researchers report that disease-linked clones proved CD8+ and relatively rare in peripheral blood. Reportedly, significant enrichment of disease-linked clones occurred in matched ankylosing spondylitis synovial fluid.

Remarks on this clonotype: Its antigen is unidentified.

TCRdb recomputed calls from the 5' RACE reads with MiXCR, one row per CDR3 protein. Of around 90,000 distinct CDR3 sequences listed, around 27% were seen once; the top ten hold roughly 59%. The V gene end was trimmed by 1 base and the J gene end by 9 bases; junction bases not matched to a gene: 7. The CDR3 is made up of 16 amino acids. Germline assignment: CDR1 SGHTA and CDR2 FQGTGA. The chain joins TRBV7-3 to TRBJ2-1, with 12 bases that match TRBD2. The sequencing sample was made of blood, either unsorted or a sorted T cell fraction (not recorded which). The clonotype originates from a male donor with ankylosing spondylitis or in good health (not recorded which). CDR3 protein: CASSLMRLAGGVEQFF. The CDR3 DNA reads TGTGCCAGCAGCTTAATGAGGCTAGCGGGAGGGGTTGAGCAGTTCTTC.